Described below is a single TCR beta chain sequence and its context. The CDR3 has 13 amino acids. Trimming removed 7 bases at V and 0 bases at J, with 10 bases between. Looked up from germline, CDR1 is SGHDT and CDR2 is YYEEEE. TCRdb passed the RT-PCR reads through MiXCR, listing each CDR3 protein once. The table records some 150,000 distinct CDR3 sequences, approximately 12% of them present only once. This sample was included in a study of response to subunit inactivated influenza vaccine. The same data also went into a second study, on T cells expressing NK-cell markers. Per that study: Beta-chain TCR cDNA was generated via 5'RACE template switching with UMIs.

The material was CD8+ T cells sorted from PBMCs, obtained about 13 days after vaccination. The source is a man in his forties or fifties who received an inactivated influenza vaccine. The V call is TRBV5-6, the J call TRBJ1-2; D not certain. In DNA, the CDR3 is TGTGCCAGCGTAAGATCTTCTAACTATGGCTACACCTTC. It is translated as CASVRSSNYGYTF.